One sample yielded the 27 T cell receptor beta chains listed below, sequenced in a study of monozygotic twins with inflammatory bowel disease. TCRdb reprocessed the 5' RACE reads and stores each CDR3 protein as one record, lacking DNA. This specimen shows approximately 400,000 distinct CDR3 sequences; the ten leading clones hold around 2.3%. What was sequenced was blood. These receptors were collected from a human donor with ulcerative colitis or Crohn's disease, or a healthy co-twin of an affected twin (not recorded which).

The J gene is TRBJ1-6, the V gene TRBV4-3; TCRdb gives TRBD1 as the D gene, but with no DNA this cannot be confirmed. CDR1 and CDR2 (germline): LGHNA, YSLEER. The CDR3 length is 16 residues. The CDR3 protein is CASSQDPPRSGGPLHF.

The V call is TRBV7-9, the J call TRBJ2-7. Germline lookup yields CDR1 SEHNR and CDR2 FQNEAQ (reference sequence). The CDR3 sequence is 11 residues long. CDR3 protein: CASSLSLEQYF. The entire variable domain, with the rest obtained from reference TRBV7-9 and TRBJ2-7, is as follows: DTGVSQNPRHKITKRGQNVTFRCDPISEHNRLYWYRQTLGQGPEFLTYFQNEAQLEKSRLLSDRFSAERPKGSFSTLEIQRTEQGDSAMYLCASSLSLEQYFGPGTRLTVT.

V usage is TRBV4-2 and J usage is TRBJ1-1; TCRdb calls TRBD1, which cannot be checked without DNA. The CDR3 contains 17 residues. Germline lookup yields CDR1 LGHNA and CDR2 YNFKEQ. CDR3: CASSQDLRGIGGTEAFF.

The rearrangement uses TRBV5-5 and TRBJ1-5; with no DNA, the TCRdb D assignment of TRBD1 cannot be verified. From germline, CDR1 is SGHKS and CDR2 YYEKEE (reference sequence). This CDR3 has 15 residues. The CDR3 loop reads CASSLVGTSSEPQHF.

This sequence joins TRBV7-3 and TRBJ2-7; TCRdb picks TRBD2, but there is no DNA to check that call. The CDR3 sequence is 14 residues long. Germline CDR1 is SGHTA and CDR2 is FQGTGA. The CDR3 loop reads CASSLNAGVGEQYF.

The rearrangement links TRBV29-1 to TRBJ1-3. The CDR3 extends over 13 amino acids. Germline CDR1 reads SQVTM; CDR2 reads ANQGSEA. This CDR3 is CSVKQPPGNTIYF.

The chain uses TRBV27 and TRBJ1-1. The CDR3 extends over 15 amino acids. Per germline, CDR1 MNHEY and CDR2 SMNVEV (reference sequence). CDR3 protein: CASSLRADGWAEAFF.

V gene TRBV5-1 combines with J gene TRBJ2-2; TCRdb's D gene call, TRBD1, goes unchecked for lack of DNA. This CDR3 has 15 residues. The germline CDR1 and CDR2 sequences are SGHRS and YFSETQ. The CDR3 reads CASSPRTGSPGELFF.

The chain carries TRBV7-9 and TRBJ1-1; there is no DNA to check the TCRdb D call of TRBD1. Germline V gives CDR1 SEHNR, CDR2 FQNEAQ (reference sequence). The length of the CDR3 is 19 residues. The CDR3 spells CASSFIRLAGGTHHTEAFF.

The chain employs TRBV9 and TRBJ2-3. Germline assignment: CDR1 SGDLS and CDR2 YYNGEE. This CDR3 region has 15 residues. The CDR3 here is CASSPGSLSTDTQYF. Complete variable domain (other parts from reference TRBV9 and TRBJ2-3): DSGVTQTPKHLITATGQRVTLRCSPRSGDLSVYWYQQSLDQGLQFLIQYYNGEERAKGNILERFSAQQFPDLHSELNLSSLELGDSALYFCASSPGSLSTDTQYFGPGTRLTVL.

The J gene is TRBJ1-2, the V gene TRBV29-1. The CDR3 is 12 amino acids. The germline V gene has CDR1 SQVTM and CDR2 ANQGSEA. The CDR3 protein is CSVDWTNYGYTF.

The chain carries TRBV27 and TRBJ2-1; TCRdb proposes TRBD2, but this gene call is untestable without DNA. CDR1 and CDR2 from the germline V gene are MNHEY and SMNVEV (reference sequence). The CDR3 spans 15 residues. This CDR3 reads CASSAWDSPGHEQFF.

The rearrangement joins TRBV7-2 to TRBJ1-1; TCRdb picks TRBD1, but there is no DNA to check that call. The CDR3 totals 13 residues. Germline assignment: CDR1 SGHTA and CDR2 FQGNSA. The chain's CDR3 is CASSRQGAAEAFF.

The J gene is TRBJ2-7, the V gene TRBV7-2; checking the TCRdb D call of TRBD1 is not possible without DNA. This CDR3 spans 15 amino acids. Per the germline V gene, CDR1 is SGHTA and CDR2 is FQGNSA. The CDR3 here is CASSFGTGIPYEQYF.

The V gene is TRBV12-3 or TRBV12-4, the J gene TRBJ2-7; TCRdb lists TRBD2, though no DNA is available to test this call. The CDR3 is 16 residues long. CDR3 protein: CASSRGASAISYEQYF.

This chain links TRBV12-3 or TRBV12-4 with TRBJ1-5; there is no DNA to check the TCRdb D call of TRBD1. The CDR3 is 16 amino acids. CDR3 protein: CASSRWAGESNQPQHF.

The J gene is TRBJ1-5, the V gene TRBV30; the TCRdb call, TRBD1, lacks DNA for checking. CDR1 is GTSNPN, CDR2 SVGIG, per germline (reference sequence). CDR3 length equals 13 residues. The CDR3 loop is CAWSVQGDQPQHF.

The chain uses TRBV11-2 and TRBJ1-2; checking the TCRdb D call of TRBD1 is not possible without DNA. CDR1 and CDR2 from the germline V gene are SGHAT and FQNNGV. The CDR3 has 13 amino acids. The chain's CDR3 is CASSQPQGYGYTF.

The V and J genes are TRBV5-1 and TRBJ1-6; there is no DNA to check the TCRdb D call of TRBD1. The CDR3 length is 18 residues. Germline assignment: CDR1 SGHRS and CDR2 YFSETQ. CDR3 residues: CASSLPAEQGILGSPLHF. Looking up the rest from reference TRBV5-1 and TRBJ1-6 gives the full variable domain: KAGVTQTPRYLIKTRGQQVTLSCSPISGHRSVSWYQQTPGQGLQFLFEYFSETQRNKGNFPGRFSGRQFSNSRSEMNVSTLELGDSALYLCASSLPAEQGILGSPLHFGNGTRLTVT.

The chain joins TRBV5-5 to TRBJ2-7; TCRdb's D call, TRBD1, is unchecked because there is no DNA. The CDR3 has 16 amino acids. CDR1 and CDR2 from the germline V gene are SGHKS and YYEKEE (reference sequence). CDR3 amino acids: CASSLRRQGLSYEQYF.

The chain employs TRBV7-9 and TRBJ1-3; the TCRdb D gene call, TRBD1, has no DNA to confirm it. CDR3 length: 15 residues. Germline CDR1 and CDR2: SEHNR and FQNEAQ (reference sequence). CDR3 amino acids: CASSQGQGTGNTIYF.

The V call is TRBV7-9, the J call TRBJ2-2; TCRdb's assignment of TRBD1 cannot be checked, as there is no DNA. The CDR3 totals 14 residues. Germline loops: CDR1 SEHNR, CDR2 FQNEAQ (reference sequence). The CDR3 loop reads CASSLGRGTGELFF.

V and J are TRBV6-1 and TRBJ1-2; the TCRdb D gene call, TRBD1, has no DNA to confirm it. This CDR3 is built from 16 residues. From germline, CDR1 is MNHNS and CDR2 SASEGT. CDR3 sequence reads: CASRKNRQGMSMGYTF.

The chain has TRBV7-2 and TRBJ2-5. The CDR3 spans 14 residues. Germline assignment: CDR1 SGHTA and CDR2 FQGNSA. CDR3 region: CASSLARPGETQYF.

The chain employs TRBV5-1 and TRBJ2-7; without DNA, the TCRdb call of TRBD1 cannot be checked. Germline V gene lookup returns CDR1 SGHRS and CDR2 YFSETQ. This CDR3 spans 14 amino acids. CDR3 amino acids: CASSSLWGVGEQYF. The variable domain in full, with the rest retrieved from reference TRBV5-1 and TRBJ2-7, is KAGVTQTPRYLIKTRGQQVTLSCSPISGHRSVSWYQQTPGQGLQFLFEYFSETQRNKGNFPGRFSGRQFSNSRSEMNVSTLELGDSALYLCASSSLWGVGEQYFGPGTRLTVT.

The chain recombines TRBV10-3 with TRBJ2-1; TCRdb reports TRBD1, a call that lacks DNA to check it against. This CDR3 region has 14 residues. Germline lookup yields CDR1 ENHRY and CDR2 SYGVKD. The CDR3 loop reads CAISPGRKGDEQFF.

The chain carries TRBV5-1 and TRBJ2-2. The CDR3 covers 13 residues. Germline V gene lookup returns CDR1 SGHRS and CDR2 YFSETQ. The CDR3 loop reads CASSFTGTGELFF.